This T cell receptor beta chain was identified during a study of T cells in localized non-small cell lung cancer. The V gene's germline CDR1 is MDHEN and CDR2 SYDVKM. Trimming cost V 5 bases and J 2 bases; bases outside gene matches: 8. The CDR3 covers 16 residues. The assay was immunoSEQ multiplex PCR, and TCRdb's table has in-frame clones only and misses some. Among 25,000 to 35,000 clones, over 75% were seen once, and the ten largest hold 15% to 20%. The sequencing used peripheral blood, collected before any cancer treatment. The sequence came from a male donor at least 60 years old with stage III squamous cell lung carcinoma. The rearrangement joins TRBV28 to TRBJ2-3; 9 nucleotides match TRBD2. In DNA form, the CDR3 reads TGTGCCAGCAGTCCGCAAGCGGGAGGAATCACAGATACGCAGTATTTT. Translating gives CASSPQAGGITDTQYF.